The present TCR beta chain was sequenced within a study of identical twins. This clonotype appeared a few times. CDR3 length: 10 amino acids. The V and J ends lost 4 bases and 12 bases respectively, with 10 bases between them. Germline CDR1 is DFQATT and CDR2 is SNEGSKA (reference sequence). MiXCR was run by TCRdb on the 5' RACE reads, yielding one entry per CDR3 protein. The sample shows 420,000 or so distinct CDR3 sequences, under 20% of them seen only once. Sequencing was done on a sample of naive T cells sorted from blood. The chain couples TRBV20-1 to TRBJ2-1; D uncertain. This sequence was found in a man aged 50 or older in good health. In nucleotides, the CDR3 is TGCAGTGCTACCGACCGCGGGCAGTTCTTC. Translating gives CSATDRGQFF.